This record covers a single TCR beta chain. This sample stems from a study of cytomegalovirus exposure and HLA in healthy donors. 13 Jbeta primers and 60 Vbeta primers were used for the PCR. Method: immunoSEQ multiplex PCR; TCRdb's copy keeps in-frame clones and lacks some. This repertoire shows around 94,000 clones, 70% to 80% found once; its top ten account for 8.5% to 10%. The CDR3 contains 15 residues. Germline lookup yields CDR1 LNHDA and CDR2 SQIVND (reference sequence). Trimming took 3 bases from V and 6 from J, leaving 15 bases between them. Healthy bone marrow donors supplied every sample. The chain carries TRBV19 and TRBJ1-5, with unresolved D. The origin of this receptor is a male donor in good health and CMV-seropositive. The sequencing input was PBMCs. CDR3 loop: CASSIVASVTQPQHF. The CDR3 DNA sequence: TGTGCCAGTAGTATTGTAGCCTCTGTTACTCAGCCCCAGCATTTT.